This is a list of T cell receptor beta chains from one sample in a study of CD4+ T cells in melanoma. This table comes from immunoSEQ multiplex PCR, and its TCRdb copy is limited to in-frame clones, with some not included. The sample shows about 140,000 clones, over 90% of them seen only once. Receptors originate from a human donor with melanoma. Both conserved end residues are part of each CDR3. A D gene is named only where the DNA matches it firmly. Where a row states a size, it is once, few, many or the class of an expanded clone; other rows omit it.

abundance	v_gene	d_gene	j_gene	len	CDR3aa	CDR3nt
-	TRBV10-1	-	TRBJ2-2	13	CASSRPDTGELFF	TGCGCCAGCAGCAGGCCGGACACCGGGGAGCTGTTTTTT
-	TRBV19	TRBD1	TRBJ1-1	14	CASRRDRADTEAFF	TGTGCCAGTAGACGGGACAGGGCTGACACTGAAGCTTTCTTT
once	TRBV7-9	TRBD1	TRBJ1-1	15	CASSAKGGAFLVAFF	TGTGCCAGCAGCGCAAAAGGGGGCGCATTTCTTGTAGCTTTCTTT
-	TRBV2	-	TRBJ2-7	13	CASTRDTTHEQYF	TGTGCCAGCACGCGGGACACAACCCACGAGCAGTACTTC
-	TRBV5-6	-	TRBJ2-7	16	CASRRGGSIYFYEQYF	TGTGCCAGCAGGAGGGGTGGGTCGATTTACTTCTACGAGCAGTACTTC
few	TRBV21-1	-	TRBJ2-7	17	CASSNRTGGNLAYEQYF	TGTGCCAGCAGCAACCGAACCGGGGGGAACCTTGCCTACGAGCAGTACTTC
-	TRBV18	TRBD1	TRBJ1-2	17	CASPPRGEQGVSYGYTF	TGTGCCAGCCCCCCCCGGGGGGAACAGGGGGTTTCCTATGGCTACACCTTC
-	TRBV4-1	-	TRBJ2-5	14	CASSQAGGLETQYF	TGCGCCAGCAGCCAAGCCGGGGGGCTAGAGACCCAGTACTTC
few	TRBV2	-	TRBJ1-3	14	CASSAGSRVDTIYF	TGTGCCAGCAGTGCTGGCAGCCGAGTGGACACCATATATTTT
once	TRBV30	-	TRBJ1-5	14	CAWSGGSNNQPQHF	TGTGCCTGGAGTGGGGGTAGCAACAATCAGCCCCAGCATTTT
-	TRBV29-1	-	TRBJ2-3	12	CSVLEGTDTQYF	TGCAGCGTTTTAGAGGGCACAGATACGCAGTATTTT
-	TRBV19	TRBD1	TRBJ2-5	15	CASSTDRGVGETQYF	TGTGCCAGTAGTACGGACAGGGGAGTCGGGGAGACCCAGTACTTC
-	TRBV6-1	-	TRBJ1-4	13	CASLGGIGEKLFF	TGTGCCAGCCTGGGGGGTATTGGAGAAAAACTGTTTTTT
-	TRBV5-1	-	TRBJ2-2	15	CASSLGHLNTGELFF	TGCGCCAGCAGCTTGGGACACCTGAACACCGGGGAGCTGTTTTTT
-	TRBV5-1	-	TRBJ2-7	15	CASSLDQGRLYEQYF	TGCGCCAGCAGCTTGGACCAGGGCAGGCTCTACGAGCAGTACTTC
-	TRBV9	TRBD1	TRBJ2-6	18	CASSVGTGGLGGANVLTF	TGTGCCAGCAGCGTAGGGACAGGGGGCCTGGGAGGGGCCAACGTCCTGACTTTC